This T cell receptor beta chain was captured in a study of regulatory T cells in long-lasting Graves disease. Regarding the study as a whole: The persistent group shared about 2,500 public clonotypes, more than the approximately 890 shared by new patients.

V was pared by 6 bases and J by 3 bases, with 7 bases of the junction left unmatched. The CDR3 totals 15 residues. Germline V gene sequence: CDR1 SGHRS, CDR2 YFSETQ. Regarding this clonotype: Its antigen remains unidentified.

In building TCR beta libraries, iRepertoire HTBI primers were used together with Arm-PCR of CDR3 regions. From the multiplex PCR reads, TCRdb called clonotypes with MiXCR, one entry per CDR3 protein. Among 500,000 to 700,000 distinct CDR3 sequences listed, 16% were seen once. Time point denoted: newly diagnosed GD, antithyroid drugs for less than 3 months. From PBMCs, RNA was extracted and then used to make the TCR library. This sample also appeared in a second study, on T cells in Graves' hyperthyroidism and ophthalmopathy.

The rearrangement uses TRBV5-1 and TRBJ2-2; 8 bases align to TRBD1. The starting material was peripheral blood mononuclear cells (PBMCs), obtained at new diagnosis, from a patient treated with antithyroid drugs. The clonotype comes from a woman aged 25 to 39 with Graves disease. This CDR3 is CASKRQGSDTGELFF. The CDR3 bases are TGCGCCAGCAAAAGACAGGGGTCAGACACCGGGGAGCTGTTTTTT. Supplemented by reference TRBV5-1 and TRBJ2-2, the full variable domain reads KAGVTQTPRYLIKTRGQQVTLSCSPISGHRSVSWYQQTPGQGLQFLFEYFSETQRNKGNFPGRFSGRQFSNSRSEMNVSTLELGDSALYLCASKRQGSDTGELFFGEGSRLTVL.